This passage covers 27 T cell receptor beta chains from one sample sequenced in a study of blood T cells in healthy people across ages. A second PCR, run for 7 to 11 cycles, used a sample-barcoded 5' primer plus a J-beta primer mix. TCRdb itself ran the 5' RACE reads through MiXCR, one entry per CDR3 protein. Of about 970,000 distinct CDR3 sequences listed, about 53% are singletons. What was sequenced was blood. These receptors were collected from a woman aged 55-69 years in good health.

This clonotype turned up a few times. The rearrangement uses TRBV7-2 and TRBJ2-7; D is possibly TRBD2 (6 bases). Germline CDR1 reads SGHTA; CDR2 reads FQGNSA. The V gene lost 4 bases and the J gene lost 2 bases, with 18 bases spanning the gap. The CDR3 sequence is 16 residues long. CDR3 sequence: CASSYGWGGATYEQYF. DNA of the CDR3: TGTGCCAGCAGCTACGGCTGGGGCGGGGCTACCTACGAGCAGTACTTC.

The CDR3 sequence is CSAQSRTVSYNEQFF. CDR3 DNA sequence: TGCAGTGCTCAATCCCGGACAGTCTCCTACAATGAGCAGTTCTTC. The chain is built from TRBV20-1 and TRBJ2-1, with a tentative D call TRBD1 (6 bases). V lost 5 bases, J lost 0 bases, and 14 bases lay in between. Germline V lookup: CDR1 DFQATT, CDR2 SNEGSKA (reference sequence). This CDR3 contains 15 residues.

J is TRBJ2-5 and V is TRBV29-1; D gene ambiguous. The J call may be faulty, since TRBJ2-7 better matches the DNA end. This CDR3 contains 14 residues. CDR1 SQVTM and CDR2 ANQGSEA come from the germline V gene. In DNA, the CDR3 is TGCAGCGTTGAGCTGGCTTCAAGCTCCTACGAGCAGTACTTC. Encoded protein: CSVELASSSYEQYF.

This clonotype was detected once. One junction end does not reproduce the germline sequence, and a read error may be involved. The chain links TRBV11-1 to TRBJ2-4; D gene uncertain. The DNA end is more similar to TRBJ2-7, so the J call may be wrong. CDR3 length: 13 residues. Looked up from germline, CDR1 is SGHAT and CDR2 is FQDESV (reference sequence). In DNA form, the CDR3 reads TGTACCAGTAGCTTAACTGGGCGTTACGAGCAGTACTTC. Translating it yields CTSSLTGRYEQYF.

As to this clonotype: The junction and the germline gene differ at one end; a read error may be behind it. The chain carries TRBV20-1 and TRBJ2-3; 8 nucleotides match TRBD1. Germline V gene data show CDR1 as DFQATT and CDR2 as SNEGSKA (reference sequence). The length of the CDR3 is 15 residues. The CDR3 DNA sequence: TGTAGTGCGGATCACAGACAGGGGCCTGCAGATACGCAGTATTTT. Translated, it gives CSADHRQGPADTQYF.

Only a few counts were recorded for this clonotype. Written as DNA, the CDR3 is TGTGCCAGCAGCCTGAGACAGGGGAATCCCTACGAGCAGTACTTC. Its translation is CASSLRQGNPYEQYF. V usage is TRBV14 and J usage is TRBJ2-7; 8 bases are shared with TRBD1. The CDR3 loop spans 15 amino acids. CDR1 and CDR2 from the germline V gene are SGHDN and FVKESK. V dropped 4 bases and J dropped 2; count of bases not matched to a gene: 7.

The CDR3 loop reads CASGILGRRQDTQYF. The CDR3 coding sequence is TGCGCCAGCGGGATCCTCGGACGCAGGCAAGATACGCAGTATTTT. The J gene is TRBJ2-3, the V gene TRBV5-1; D uncertain. In germline, CDR1 is SGHRS, CDR2 YFSETQ. Trimming removed 7 bases at V and 5 bases at J, with 20 bases between. The length of the CDR3 is 15 residues.

For the CDR3, the DNA is TGTGCCAGCAGCCAAGAACTGGTGGCGTCCTACAATGAGCAGTTCTTC. Its protein product is CASSQELVASYNEQFF. The rearrangement joins TRBV4-2 to TRBJ2-1; D not certain. The CDR3 has 16 residues. The germline CDR1 and CDR2 sequences are LGHNA and YNFKEQ. V gave up 0 bases and J gave up 1 base, with 10 bases separating them.

This chain links TRBV18 with TRBJ2-7, with 7 nucleotides matching TRBD2. Trimming removed 3 bases from V and 0 bases from J; junction bases left unmatched: 8. From germline, CDR1 is KGHSH and CDR2 LQKENI. The CDR3 covers 16 residues. CDR3 sequence: CASSPFAGRTSYEQYF. The CDR3 nucleotides read TGTGCCAGCTCACCTTTCGCCGGGAGGACCTCCTACGAGCAGTACTTC.

The DNA of the CDR3 is TGTGCCTCGCGGACTAGCGGGAGTAACTCCTACAATGAGCAGTTCTTC. It is translated as CASRTSGSNSYNEQFF. The rearrangement links TRBV15 to TRBJ2-1; 13 bases align to TRBD2. V was clipped by 11 bases and J by 0 bases; unmatched bases: 7. The CDR3 is 16 residues long. The germline CDR1 and CDR2 sequences are LNHNV and YYDKDF (reference sequence).

The chain uses TRBV20-1 and TRBJ1-5; D unresolved. The germline gives CDR1 DFQATT, CDR2 SNEGSKA (reference sequence). This CDR3 has 12 residues. V shed 6 bases and J shed 5 bases, with 11 bases lying between them. The CDR3 nucleotides are TGCAGTGCACGACCAGGAGATCAGCCCCAGCATTTT. This encodes CSARPGDQPQHF.

The chain is built from TRBV20-1 and TRBJ2-1, with D unresolved. Germline CDR1 reads DFQATT; CDR2 reads SNEGSKA (reference sequence). This CDR3 spans 10 amino acids. V was pared by 6 bases and J by 7 bases, with 7 bases between. The CDR3 sequence: CSAQENEQFF. The CDR3 region has the DNA TGCAGTGCCCAGGAGAATGAGCAGTTCTTC.

The chain carries TRBV2 and TRBJ1-6; D is uncertain. Looked up from germline, CDR1 is SNHLY and CDR2 is FYNNEI. This CDR3 contains 14 residues. V was clipped by 4 bases and J by 5 bases, with 9 bases between them. The CDR3 loop reads CASSVRQNNSPLHF. The CDR3 DNA sequence: TGTGCCAGCAGTGTACGGCAGAATAATTCACCCCTCCACTTT. The full variable domain, rest sourced from reference TRBV2 and TRBJ1-6, is EPEVTQTPSHQVTQMGQEVILRCVPISNHLYFYWYRQILGQKVEFLVSFYNNEISEKSEIFDDQFSVERPDGSNFTLKIRSTKLEDSAMYFCASSVRQNNSPLHFGNGTRLTVT.

V usage is TRBV12-3 or TRBV12-4 and J usage is TRBJ1-2, with unresolved D. There are 12 residues in the CDR3. The V gene lost 2 bases and the J gene lost 8 bases, with 9 bases spanning the gap. In nucleotides, the CDR3 is TGTGCCAGCAGTTTAAATTTGCGGGGCTACACCTTC. Its protein product is CASSLNLRGYTF.

The chain joins TRBV13 to TRBJ2-7; TRBD2 aligns across 8 bases. V dropped 5 bases and J dropped 3; count of bases not matched to a gene: 9. The germline CDR1 and CDR2 sequences are PRHDT and FYEKMQ (reference sequence). CDR3 length equals 15 residues. In nucleotides, the CDR3 is TGTGCCAGCAGCCCTCCCGGGCTAGCGGGCTACGAGCAGTACTTC. It encodes CASSPPGLAGYEQYF.

As DNA, the CDR3 is TGCAGTGCTAATGAGCGTAGACTAGCGCCCCTCACAGATACGCAGTATTTT. This sequence encodes CSANERRLAPLTDTQYF. This chain links TRBV20-1 with TRBJ2-3, with 8 bases matching TRBD2. V dropped 4 bases and J dropped 2; count of bases not matched to a gene: 14. The CDR3 totals 17 residues. From germline, CDR1 is DFQATT and CDR2 SNEGSKA (reference sequence).

The chain carries TRBV20-1 and TRBJ2-7; no reliable D call. The V end was cut by 6 bases, the J end by 0 bases, with 12 bases between. This CDR3 region has 13 residues. Germline values: CDR1 DFQATT, CDR2 SNEGSKA (reference sequence). The CDR3 coding sequence is TGCAGTGCATTTGCCAGGACCTCCTACGAGCAGTACTTC. The encoded protein is CSAFARTSYEQYF.

This clonotype was recorded a few times. The chain employs TRBV5-1 and TRBJ2-1; TRBD2 agrees at 11 bases. Losses at the gene ends were 4 bases for V and 15 bases for J; bases not matched to a gene: 15. CDR3 length: 15 residues. The germline V gene encodes CDR1 SGHRS and CDR2 YFSETQ. The CDR3 protein is CASSLTSGAGIPPFF. The DNA of the CDR3 is TGCGCCAGCAGCCTGACTAGCGGGGCTGGTATACCCCCGTTCTTC.

The gene calls are TRBV27 and TRBJ2-5; D is possibly TRBD2 (5 bases). The V end was cut by 4 bases, the J end by 7 bases, with 13 bases between. The CDR3 covers 13 residues. The germline V gene has CDR1 MNHEY and CDR2 SMNVEV (reference sequence). CDR3 bases: TGTGCCAGCAGTTCGGACTCATCCGGGACCCAGTACTTC. It codes for CASSSDSSGTQYF.

The chain employs TRBV6-6 and TRBJ1-5; no clear D gene. Germline V gene data show CDR1 as MNHNY and CDR2 as SVGAGI (reference sequence). This CDR3 is 14 amino acids long. With 2 bases removed from V and 4 bases from J, the gap between germline ends came to 9 bases. The CDR3 protein is CASSYSSGNQPQHF. CDR3 nucleotide sequence: TGTGCCAGCAGTTACAGCAGCGGGAATCAGCCCCAGCATTTT.

The chain employs TRBV27 and TRBJ2-1; no definite D call. In germline, CDR1 is MNHEY, CDR2 SMNVEV (reference sequence). V lost 3 bases, J lost 6 bases, and 15 bases lay in between. CDR3 length equals 15 residues. The CDR3 spells CASSLFGRLINEQFF. The CDR3 DNA sequence: TGTGCCAGCAGTTTGTTTGGCAGATTGATCAATGAGCAGTTCTTC.

The J gene is TRBJ2-7, the V gene TRBV15; 11 nucleotides line up with TRBD2. The V gene's germline CDR1 is LNHNV and CDR2 YYDKDF (reference sequence). CDR3 length: 18 residues. Losses at the gene ends were 0 bases for V and 4 bases for J; bases not matched to a gene: 11. The CDR3 nucleotides are TGTGCCACCAGCAGAGAACGCAGGACCGGGACTAGCGGATACGAGCAGTACTTC. Protein product: CATSRERRTGTSGYEQYF.

The chain uses TRBV7-9 and TRBJ2-3, with D possibly TRBD2 on 6 matching bases. This CDR3 spans 14 amino acids. Germline lookup yields CDR1 SEHNR and CDR2 FQNEAQ (reference sequence). The V and J ends lost 10 bases and 4 bases respectively, with 18 bases between them. CDR3 amino acids: CATGRVTGPDTQYF. CDR3 DNA sequence: TGTGCCACCGGGAGAGTTACGGGTCCAGATACGCAGTATTTT.

The V gene is TRBV3-1, the J gene TRBJ2-5; the D is unclear. The CDR3 has 16 amino acids. The ends were cut back, 1 base at V and 1 base at J, with 13 bases in the middle. Germline assignment: CDR1 LGHDT and CDR2 YNNKEL (reference sequence). CDR3 residues: CASSQALGQSQETQYF. The DNA for the CDR3 is TGTGCCAGCAGCCAAGCTTTGGGTCAGAGCCAAGAGACCCAGTACTTC.

This clonotype was observed a handful of times. The gene calls are TRBV7-2 and TRBJ1-6, with D perhaps TRBD1 (6 bases). Per germline, CDR1 SGHTA and CDR2 FQGNSA. This CDR3 spans 16 amino acids. V shed 4 bases and J shed 6 bases, with 16 bases lying between them. The chain's CDR3 is CASSSTGSGRNSPLHF. CDR3 bases: TGTGCCAGCAGCTCAACAGGGTCGGGGCGTAATTCACCCCTCCACTTT.

Written as DNA, the CDR3 is TGTGCCAGCAGCCAACAGGGTATTGGGGCCAACGTCCTGACTTTC. Its protein is CASSQQGIGANVLTF. This chain joins TRBV7-6 and TRBJ2-6, with D perhaps TRBD1 (6 bases). The V gene lost 5 bases and the J gene lost 3 bases, with 11 bases spanning the gap. The CDR3 extends over 15 amino acids. Looked up from germline, CDR1 is SGHVS and CDR2 is FNYEAQ.

This clonotype was counted only a few times. V gene TRBV20-1 combines with J gene TRBJ2-3; a weak D match, TRBD1 (6 bases). Trimming took off 6 bases at V and 2 bases at J, with 18 bases between the two ends. The V gene's germline CDR1 is DFQATT and CDR2 SNEGSKA (reference sequence). The CDR3 totals 15 residues. CDR3 loop: CSAKGDLTLTDTQYF. CDR3 bases: TGCAGTGCAAAGGGGGACCTAACCCTCACAGATACGCAGTATTTT.